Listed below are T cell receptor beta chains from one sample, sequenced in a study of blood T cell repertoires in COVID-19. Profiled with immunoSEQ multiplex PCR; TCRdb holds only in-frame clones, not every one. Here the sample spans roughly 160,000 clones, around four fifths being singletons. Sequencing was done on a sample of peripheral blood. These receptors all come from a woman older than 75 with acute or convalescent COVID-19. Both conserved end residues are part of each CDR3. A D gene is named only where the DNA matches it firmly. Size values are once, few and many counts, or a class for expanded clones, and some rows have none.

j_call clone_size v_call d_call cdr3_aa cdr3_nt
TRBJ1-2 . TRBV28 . CASSLREIWKF TGTGCCAGCAGTCTCAGGGAAATTTGGAAATTC
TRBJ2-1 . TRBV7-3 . CASSPTRTSTSYNEQFF TGTGCCAGCAGCCCGACCCGGACTTCCACCTCCTACAATGAGCAGTTCTTC
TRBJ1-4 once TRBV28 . CASSQTGYKLFF TGTGCCAGCAGTCAAACAGGGTACAAACTGTTTTTT
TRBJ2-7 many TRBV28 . CASGQGGNEQYF TGTGCCAGCGGTCAGGGGGGAAACGAGCAGTACTTC
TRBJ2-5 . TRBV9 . CASSGLAQETQYF TGTGCCAGCAGCGGGCTAGCCCAAGAGACCCAGTACTTC
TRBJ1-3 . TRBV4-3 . CASSQENGSGNTIYF TGCGCCAGCAGCCAAGAAAACGGCTCTGGAAACACCATATATTTT
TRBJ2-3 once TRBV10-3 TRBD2 CAISETSGRTDTQYF TGTGCCATCAGTGAGACTAGCGGGAGGACAGATACGCAGTATTTT
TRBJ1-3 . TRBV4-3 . CASSQDLGAGNTIYF TGCGCCAGCAGCCAAGATCTCGGGGCTGGAAACACCATATATTTT
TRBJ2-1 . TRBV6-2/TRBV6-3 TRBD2 CASNPVGTSGSTGFF TGTGCCAGCAACCCAGTCGGGACTAGCGGGTCCACGGGGTTCTTC
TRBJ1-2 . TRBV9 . CASSVLNYGYTF TGTGCCAGCAGCGTACTTAACTATGGCTACACCTTC
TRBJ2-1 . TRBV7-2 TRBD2 CASSLAGLAGGREQFF TGTGCCAGCAGCTTAGCCGGCCTAGCGGGGGGGCGAGAGCAGTTCTTC
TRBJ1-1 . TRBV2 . CASSVGGQTSEAFF TGTGCCAGCAGTGTTGGTGGGCAAACTTCTGAAGCTTTCTTT
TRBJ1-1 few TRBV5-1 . CASSLLQGNTEAFF TGCGCCAGCAGCTTGCTACAGGGGAACACTGAAGCTTTCTTT
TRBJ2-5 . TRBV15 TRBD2 CATSRDRTSKGETQYF TGTGCCACCAGCAGAGATAGGACTAGCAAAGGGGAGACCCAGTACTTC
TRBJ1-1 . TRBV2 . CASSEPWQSEAFF TGTGCCAGCAGTGAACCGTGGCAGTCTGAAGCTTTCTTT
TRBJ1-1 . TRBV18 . CASSPIGNLRGGNTEAFF TGTGCCAGCTCACCAATAGGAAACTTAAGAGGGGGGAACACTGAAGCTTTCTTT
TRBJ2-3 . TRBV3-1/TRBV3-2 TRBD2 CASSSRGGILTDTQYF TGTGCCAGCAGCTCCCGGGGGGGCATTCTGACAGATACGCAGTATTTT
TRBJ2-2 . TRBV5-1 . CASSLAVGDTGELFF TGCGCCAGCAGCTTGGCTGTCGGAGACACCGGGGAGCTGTTTTTT
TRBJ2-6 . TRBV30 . CAWSVLDISGANVLTF TGTGCCTGGAGTGTACTAGATATCTCTGGGGCCAACGTCCTGACTTTC
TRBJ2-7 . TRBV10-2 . CASSEGTALSSYEQYF TGCGCCAGCAGTGAGGGCACCGCATTAAGCTCCTACGAGCAGTACTTC
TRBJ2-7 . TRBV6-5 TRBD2 CASSYPTTGGEYEQYF TGTGCCAGCAGTTACCCGACGACGGGAGGAGAATACGAGCAGTACTTC
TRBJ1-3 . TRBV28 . CASSLVGKGGNTIYF TGTGCCAGCAGTTTAGTGGGCAAAGGTGGAAACACCATATATTTT
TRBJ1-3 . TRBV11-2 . CASSLGLLRAGNTIYF TGTGCCAGCAGCTTAGGCCTTCTAAGAGCTGGAAACACCATATATTTT
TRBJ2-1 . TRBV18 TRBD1 CASSLGGTGINEQFF TGTGCCAGCTCGTTAGGGGGCACGGGGATCAATGAGCAGTTCTTC
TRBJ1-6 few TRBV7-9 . CASSLDRPGPNSPLHF TGTGCCAGCAGCTTGGACAGACCAGGCCCTAATTCACCCCTCCACTTT
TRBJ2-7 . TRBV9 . CASSVDEGLNEQYF TGTGCCAGCAGCGTAGATGAGGGTTTGAACGAGCAGTACTTC
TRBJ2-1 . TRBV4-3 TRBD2 CASSQGLAGPSSYNEQFF TGCGCCAGCAGCCAAGGACTAGCGGGCCCGAGCTCCTACAATGAGCAGTTCTTC
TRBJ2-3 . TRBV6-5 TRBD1 CASSSLTGEGTDTQYF TGTGCCAGCAGTTCCCTGACAGGGGAAGGCACAGATACGCAGTATTTT
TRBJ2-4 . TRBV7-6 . CASSLVGVGDIQYF TGTGCCAGCAGCCTAGTCGGGGTCGGAGACATTCAGTACTTC
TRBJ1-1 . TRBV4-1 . CASSQEPPEVRYTEAFF TGCGCCAGCAGCCAAGAACCCCCTGAGGTAAGGTACACTGAAGCTTTCTTT
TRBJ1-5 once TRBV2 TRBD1 CASSAMGQGSQPQHF TGTGCCAGCAGCGCCATGGGACAGGGGAGTCAGCCCCAGCATTTT
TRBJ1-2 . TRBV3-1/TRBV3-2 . CASSQIGRAGGYTF TGTGCCAGCAGCCAAATAGGACGGGCGGGTGGCTACACCTTC
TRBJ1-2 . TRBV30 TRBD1 CAWTRQGTEGYTF TGTGCCTGGACCCGACAGGGAACAGAAGGCTACACCTTC
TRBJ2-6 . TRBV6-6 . CASRSGISGANVLTF TGTGCCAGCAGGTCAGGGATCTCTGGGGCCAACGTCCTGACTTTC
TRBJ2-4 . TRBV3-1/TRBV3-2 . CASSQGAGPKNIQYF TGTGCCAGCAGCCAAGGCGCGGGGCCCAAAAACATTCAGTACTTC
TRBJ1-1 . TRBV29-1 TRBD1 CSVRDPGQGASAEAFF TGCAGCGTGCGGGATCCGGGACAGGGGGCTAGCGCTGAAGCTTTCTTT
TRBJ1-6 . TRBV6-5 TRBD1 CASSYLGQGNSPLHF TGTGCCAGCAGCTACTTGGGACAGGGGAATTCACCCCTCCACTTT
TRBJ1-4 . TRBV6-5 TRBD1 CASSLDRGGGEKLFF TGTGCCAGCAGCCTGGACAGGGGAGGGGGTGAAAAACTGTTTTTT
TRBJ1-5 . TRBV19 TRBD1 CASSLTGTGFNQPQHF TGTGCCAGTAGTCTTACCGGGACAGGGTTCAATCAGCCCCAGCATTTT
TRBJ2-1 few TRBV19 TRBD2 CASSRAGEAGNEQFF TGTGCCAGTAGTAGAGCGGGAGAGGCGGGCAATGAGCAGTTCTTC
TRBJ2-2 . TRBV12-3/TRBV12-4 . CASSRVEGGELFF TGTGCCAGCAGCCGGGTTGAGGGCGGGGAGCTGTTTTTT
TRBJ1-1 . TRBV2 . CASSARTDTEAFF TGTGCCAGCAGCGCTCGGACTGACACTGAAGCTTTCTTT
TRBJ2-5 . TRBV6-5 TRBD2 CASNRLAGVGETQYF TGTGCCAGCAACCGACTAGCGGGAGTGGGCGAGACCCAGTACTTC
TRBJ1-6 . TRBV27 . CASSLGRGQTKFDNSPLHF TGTGCCAGCAGTTTAGGAAGAGGACAAACGAAATTTGATAATTCACCCCTCCACTTT
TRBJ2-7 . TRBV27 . CASSLRGSYEQYF TGTGCCAGCAGTTTGAGGGGGTCCTACGAGCAGTACTTC